A single sample gave rise to the 12 T cell receptor beta chains below, sequenced in a study of blood T cell repertoires in COVID-19. The protocol was immunoSEQ multiplex PCR, while the TCRdb copy is restricted to in-frame clones and leaves out a portion. The table lists about 280,000 clones, around 80% of them singletons, with approximately 5% in the top ten. The source material was PBMCs or T cells enriched from blood (not recorded which). The receptors shown here come from a man aged 40-49 years who had been exposed to COVID-19.

This rearrangement joins TRBV24-1 to TRBJ2-1; D is perhaps TRBD2 (6 bases). This CDR3 contains 13 residues. Germline V CDR1 and CDR2: KGHDR, SFDVKD. Trimming removed 10 bases at V and 10 bases at J, with 19 bases between. The CDR3 coding sequence is TGTGCCACTGGGAAGGGGTCGGGAGAAGAGCAGTTCTTC. Its translation: CATGKGSGEEQFF.

V and J are TRBV5-6 and TRBJ2-1, with 15 bases fitting TRBD2. Germline CDR1 is SGHDT and CDR2 is YYEEEE. The V gene end was trimmed by 3 bases and the J gene end by 7 bases; junction bases not matched to a gene: 5. The length of the CDR3 is 16 residues. CDR3 nucleotides: TGTGCCAGCAGCTACCGGACTAGCGGGAGGGGGAATGAGCAGTTCTTC. Its translation is CASSYRTSGRGNEQFF.

The chain has TRBV19 and TRBJ1-2, with 10 positions matching TRBD1. Germline lookup yields CDR1 LNHDA and CDR2 SQIVND (reference sequence). V shed 6 bases and J 4 bases; nucleotides not matched to a gene: 14. This CDR3 is built from 17 residues. The CDR3 loop is CASRTTRDRGSGYGYTF. In DNA form, the CDR3 reads TGTGCCAGTAGGACCACACGGGACAGGGGTTCGGGCTATGGCTACACCTTC.

The V call is TRBV13, the J call TRBJ2-2, with D possibly TRBD1 on 6 matching bases. The germline V gene has CDR1 PRHDT and CDR2 FYEKMQ (reference sequence). The CDR3 length is 16 residues. Trimming cost V 4 bases and J 0 bases, with 12 bases left between them. The CDR3 protein is CASSSPDRANTGELFF. The DNA of the CDR3 is TGTGCCAGCAGCTCGCCGGACAGAGCGAACACCGGGGAGCTGTTTTTT.

This clone came up once. The rearrangement joins TRBV5-4 to TRBJ2-6, with TRBD1 matching over 9 bases. The CDR3 runs to 15 residues. Germline V gene lookup returns CDR1 SGHNT and CDR2 YYREEE (reference sequence). Unmatched junction bases numbered 3, after V lost 4 bases and J lost 4 bases. In DNA, the CDR3 is TGTGCCAGCAGCGACAGGGGGGTAGGGGCCAACGTCCTGACTTTC. It is translated as CASSDRGVGANVLTF.

The chain links TRBV5-4 to TRBJ1-2; D call uncertain. CDR3 size: 12 residues. Germline V gene data show CDR1 as SGHNT and CDR2 as YYREEE (reference sequence). The ends were cut back, 0 bases at V and 5 bases at J, with 5 bases in the middle. Here the CDR3 DNA reads TGTGCCAGCAGCTTGGACGAGTATGGCTACACCTTC. Translated, it gives CASSLDEYGYTF.

The gene calls are TRBV2 and TRBJ2-1; D possibly corresponds to TRBD2 (6 bases). Per the germline V gene, CDR1 is SNHLY and CDR2 is FYNNEI. Trimming removed 7 bases at V and 7 bases at J, with 11 bases between. The CDR3 contains 12 residues. CDR3 loop: CASTGEDNEQFF. CDR3 DNA: TGTGCCAGCACGGGAGAGGATAATGAGCAGTTCTTC.

V usage is TRBV24-1 and J usage is TRBJ2-6, with D possibly being TRBD1 (5 bases). From germline, CDR1 is KGHDR and CDR2 SFDVKD. CDR3 length equals 20 residues. Trimming shortened V by 0 bases and J by 0 bases, and 17 bases separated the two germline ends. The CDR3 sequence: CATSDLHHDSAHSGANVLTF. For the CDR3, the DNA is TGTGCCACCAGTGATTTGCACCATGACAGTGCTCACTCTGGGGCCAACGTCCTGACTTTC.

This chain uses TRBV12-3 or TRBV12-4 with TRBJ1-2, with a tentative D call TRBD1 (5 bases). V lost 3 bases and J lost 7, with 12 bases in between. This CDR3 spans 13 amino acids. The DNA for the CDR3 is TGTGCCAGCAGTTTCGCTGGAGGGGCTGGCTACACCTTC. Its protein is CASSFAGGAGYTF.

As regards this clone: Other DNA sequences in the same sample also yield this CDR3. The chain joins TRBV18 to TRBJ1-2; 8 nucleotides line up with TRBD1. CDR3 size: 13 residues. CDR1 and CDR2 from the germline V gene are KGHSH and LQKENI. V shed 6 bases, J shed 3 bases, and the junction held 3 bases outside the gene matches. The CDR3 DNA reads TGTGCCAGCTCCCAACAGGGGGACTATGGCTACACCTTC. Its translation: CASSQQGDYGYTF.

This chain uses TRBV6-1 with TRBJ2-2; perhaps TRBD1 as D (6 bases). The CDR3 has 15 residues. V lost 3 bases to trimming and J lost 1 base, with 9 bases between them. From germline, CDR1 is MNHNS and CDR2 SASEGT. CDR3 loop: CASSDLGGNTGELFF. CDR3 bases: TGTGCCAGCAGTGATTTAGGGGGGAACACCGGGGAGCTGTTTTTT.

This clone was seen only a few times. The genes are TRBV18 and TRBJ2-3; no definite D call. Looked up from germline, CDR1 is KGHSH and CDR2 is LQKENI. The CDR3 covers 12 residues. The V and J ends lost 3 bases and 6 bases respectively, with 7 bases between them. The CDR3 region is CASSPNEDTQYF. In nucleotides, the CDR3 is TGTGCCAGCTCACCGAATGAGGATACGCAGTATTTT.